A selection of T cell receptor beta chains follows, all from one sample in a study of T-cell reconstitution after alpha-beta-depleted transplantation in children. TCRdb independently ran MiXCR on the PCR reads; one entry per CDR3 protein. The sample has 500,000 to 600,000 distinct CDR3 sequences, about 31% seen once. The sample in question was PBMCs from the stem cell graft donor, obtained from the stem cell graft. All receptors derive from a human donor who donated a stem cell graft to a child with aplastic anemia. The CDR3 runs from the conserved cysteine through the conserved F or W. Each record gives: V gene, J gene, CDR3 length, D gene, clone size, CDR3 DNA, CDR3 protein. D genes are given only for firm matches. Size tells how often a clone was seen (once, few, many) or the class of an expanded clone, and some rows leave it out.

TRBV12-5,TRBJ2-1,15,TRBD1,-,TGTGCTAGTGGCTCCGGGACAGGGACCTACAATGAGCAGTTCTTC,CASGSGTGTYNEQFF
TRBV19,TRBJ2-3,15,TRBD1,-,TGTGCCAGTAGTATCAGGGGGCCTACGACAGATACGCAGTATTTT,CASSIRGPTTDTQYF
TRBV7-2,TRBJ1-1,14,-,-,TGTGCCAGCAGCCCGGGAGGCTCAAGCACTGAAGCTTTCTTT,CASSPGGSSTEAFF
TRBV30,TRBJ2-7,13,TRBD2,-,TGTGCCTGGAGTGTAGCGGGGGTCTACGAGCAGTACTTC,CAWSVAGVYEQYF
TRBV11-2,TRBJ1-3,19,TRBD1,-,TGTGCCAGCAGCTCACCGGGACAGGGGGCCGAATACTCTGGAAACACCATATATTTT,CASSSPGQGAEYSGNTIYF
TRBV6-2/TRBV6-3,TRBJ2-3,17,-,-,TGTGCCAGCAGTTTCGCGGGACGCTGGGCTGAGACAGATACGCAGTATTTT,CASSFAGRWAETDTQYF
TRBV20-1,TRBJ1-1,14,-,few,TGCAGTGCTAGAGGCTCGAGTGGGAACACTGAAGCTTTCTTT,CSARGSSGNTEAFF
TRBV4-2,TRBJ2-2,15,-,-,TGTGCCAGCAGCCAAGTACAGGGTAACACCGGGGAGCTGTTTTTT,CASSQVQGNTGELFF
TRBV28,TRBJ2-2,16,-,-,TGTGCCAGCAGTTTAGGCGGGGGCACGTACACCGGGGAGCTGTTTTTT,CASSLGGGTYTGELFF
TRBV18,TRBJ1-2,13,-,-,TGTGCCAGCTCATCACAGGGAAAGGCTGGCTACACCTTC,CASSSQGKAGYTF
TRBV15,TRBJ2-1,16,TRBD1,-,TGTGCCACCAGCAGAGACTGGGACAGGTCCTACAATGAGCAGTTCTTC,CATSRDWDRSYNEQFF
TRBV9,TRBJ1-1,13,-,-,TGTGCCAGCAGAGCAGGGGTGAACACTGAAGCTTTCTTT,CASRAGVNTEAFF
TRBV7-2,TRBJ2-1,15,-,-,TGTGCCAGCAGCCCCCCGAAAAGGGCATACAATGAGCAGTTCTTC,CASSPPKRAYNEQFF
TRBV20-1,TRBJ1-1,15,TRBD1,-,TGCAGTGCTAGGGGGCAGGGACAGGGGGAACTCGAAGCTTTCTTT,CSARGQGQGELEAFF
TRBV20-1,TRBJ2-1,16,TRBD2,-,TGCAGTGCTACCCTGAGGACTAGCGGGCTCAGGGATGAGCAGTTCTTC,CSATLRTSGLRDEQFF
TRBV12-3/TRBV12-4,TRBJ1-3,15,-,-,TGTGCCAGCAGGCTGACGGTGACCTCTGGAAACACCATATATTTT,CASRLTVTSGNTIYF
TRBV5-1,TRBJ2-3,15,TRBD2,few,TGCGCCAGCAGCTTACTAGCGGGAGAGTCCGATACGCAGTATTTT,CASSLLAGESDTQYF
TRBV30,TRBJ2-7,14,TRBD1,few,TGTGCCTGTATTCCGGGACAGGGAATTCGCGAGCAGTACTTC,CACIPGQGIREQYF
TRBV30,TRBJ2-1,13,-,-,TGTGCCTGGAGTGTGAGCGGCCCTTCGGAGCAGTTCTTC,CAWSVSGPSEQFF
TRBV14,TRBJ1-1,12,-,-,TGTGCCAGCAGCCAAGACCGTGTAAGAGCTTTCTTT,CASSQDRVRAFF